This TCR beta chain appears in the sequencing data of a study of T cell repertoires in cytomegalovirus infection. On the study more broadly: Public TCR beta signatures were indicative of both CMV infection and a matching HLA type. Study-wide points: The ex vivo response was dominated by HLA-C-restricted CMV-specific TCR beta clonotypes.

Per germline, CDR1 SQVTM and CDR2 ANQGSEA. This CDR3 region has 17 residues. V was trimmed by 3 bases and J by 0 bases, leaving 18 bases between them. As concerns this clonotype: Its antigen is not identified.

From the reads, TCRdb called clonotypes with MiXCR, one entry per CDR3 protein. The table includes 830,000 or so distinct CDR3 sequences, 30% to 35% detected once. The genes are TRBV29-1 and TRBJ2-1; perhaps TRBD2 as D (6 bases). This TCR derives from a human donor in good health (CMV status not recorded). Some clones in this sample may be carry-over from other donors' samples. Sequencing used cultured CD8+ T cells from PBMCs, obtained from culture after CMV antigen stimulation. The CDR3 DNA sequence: TGCAGCGTTGAGGGGCAGGGTTGGGGGGACTCCTACAATGAGCAGTTCTTC. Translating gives CSVEGQGWGDSYNEQFF.